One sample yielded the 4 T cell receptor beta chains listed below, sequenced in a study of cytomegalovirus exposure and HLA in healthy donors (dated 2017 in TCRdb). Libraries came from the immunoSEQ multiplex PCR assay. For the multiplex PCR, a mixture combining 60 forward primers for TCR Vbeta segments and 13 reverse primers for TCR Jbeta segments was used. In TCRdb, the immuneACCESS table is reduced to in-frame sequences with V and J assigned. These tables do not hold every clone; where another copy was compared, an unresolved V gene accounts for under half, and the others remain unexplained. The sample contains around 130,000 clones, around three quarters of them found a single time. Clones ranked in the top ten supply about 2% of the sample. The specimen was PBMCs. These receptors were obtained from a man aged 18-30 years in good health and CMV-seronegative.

The CDR3 bases are TGTGCCAGCAGTGAATCGGGGACTAGCGGTGCTAGCACAGATACGCAGTATTTT. Encoded protein: CASSESGTSGASTDTQYF. The J gene is TRBJ2-3, the V gene TRBV25-1; 11 bases are shared with TRBD2. The V and J ends lost 1 base and 0 bases, in that order; junction bases with no gene match: 6. Germline V gives CDR1 MGHDK, CDR2 SYGVNS. The CDR3 totals 18 residues.

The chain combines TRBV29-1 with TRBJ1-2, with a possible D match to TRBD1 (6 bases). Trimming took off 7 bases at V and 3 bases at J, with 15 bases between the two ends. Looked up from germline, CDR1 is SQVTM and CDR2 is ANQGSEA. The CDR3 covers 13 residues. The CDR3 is CSDDRTIHYGYTF. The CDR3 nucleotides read TGCAGCGACGACAGGACCATCCACTATGGCTACACCTTC.

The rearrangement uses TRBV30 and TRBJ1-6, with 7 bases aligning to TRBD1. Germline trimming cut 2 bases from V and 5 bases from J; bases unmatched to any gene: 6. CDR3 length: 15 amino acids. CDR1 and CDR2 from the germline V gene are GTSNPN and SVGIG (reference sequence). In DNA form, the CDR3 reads TGTGCCTGGAGTCGCGGACAGGCGAATAATTCACCCCTCCACTTT. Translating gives CAWSRGQANNSPLHF.

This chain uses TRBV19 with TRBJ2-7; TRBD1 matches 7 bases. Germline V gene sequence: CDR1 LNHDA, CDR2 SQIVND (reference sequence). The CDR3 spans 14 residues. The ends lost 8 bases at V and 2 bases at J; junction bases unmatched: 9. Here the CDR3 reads CASRGNRGPYEQYV. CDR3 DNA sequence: TGTGCCAGTCGAGGCAACAGGGGCCCCTACGAGCAGTACGTC.